A single sample gave rise to the 10 T cell receptor beta chains below, sequenced in a study of response to subunit inactivated influenza vaccine. TCRdb re-derived calls from the RT-PCR reads in MiXCR, one entry per CDR3 protein. The sample holds around 850,000 distinct CDR3 sequences, under 20% seen once. Sequencing used PBMCs from blood, obtained 4 to 6 days after vaccination. The origin of the receptors is a man aged 50-59 years who received an inactivated influenza vaccine.

At least ten counts were recorded for this clonotype. The chain is built from TRBV29-1 and TRBJ2-5; D gene uncertain. The germline CDR1 and CDR2 sequences are SQVTM and ANQGSEA. This CDR3 region has 13 residues. Trimming stripped 0 bases from V and 1 base from J, with 6 bases between. CDR3 nucleotide sequence: TGCAGCGTTGAAGAGACCAGCCAAGAGACCCAGTACTTC. Amino acid sequence: CSVEETSQETQYF. Full variable domain (outside the CDR3, taken from reference TRBV29-1 and TRBJ2-5): SAVISQKPSRDICQRGTSLTIQCQVDSQVTMMFWYRQQPGQSLTLIATANQGSEATYESGFVIDKFPISRPNLTFSTLTVSNMSPEDSSIYLCSVEETSQETQYFGPGTRLLVL.

This clonotype occurred once. This may come from a read error, since a much larger clone is one base off. This chain joins TRBV20-1 and TRBJ2-1; TRBD2 matches at 7 bases. The germline V gene encodes CDR1 DFQATT and CDR2 SNEGSKA (reference sequence). This CDR3 contains 16 residues. As DNA, the CDR3 is TGCAGTGCTAGAGTCGTCGGGGGACTAACCTACAATGAGAAGTTCTTC. Translating gives CSARVVGGLTYNEKFF.

This clonotype appeared a few times. The chain recombines TRBV7-2 with TRBJ2-3, with 9 bases lining up with TRBD2. This CDR3 region has 14 residues. Looked up from germline, CDR1 is SGHTA and CDR2 is FQGNSA. V was pared by 5 bases and J by 8 bases, with 8 bases of the junction left unmatched. The CDR3 region is CASSQAGGIVTQYF. In nucleotides, the CDR3 is TGTGCCAGCAGCCAAGCGGGAGGAATTGTTACGCAGTATTTT.

This clonotype came up a few times. The chain has TRBV20-1 and TRBJ2-7, with 12 nucleotides matching TRBD1. Germline assignment: CDR1 DFQATT and CDR2 SNEGSKA (reference sequence). The V gene end was trimmed by 6 bases and the J gene end by 6 bases; junction bases not matched to a gene: 6. This CDR3 contains 13 residues. The CDR3 loop reads CSAPGTGGIEQYF. For the CDR3, the DNA is TGCAGTGCGCCCGGGACAGGGGGCATCGAGCAGTACTTC.

The chain employs TRBV11-2 and TRBJ2-7, with 11 bases aligning to TRBD2. The CDR3 runs to 18 residues. The trim removed 3 bases at V and 2 bases at J, leaving 12 bases unmatched. The germline V gene has CDR1 SGHAT and CDR2 FQNNGV. CDR3 in amino acids: CASSFLGSGRAPTYEQYF. The CDR3 coding sequence is TGTGCCAGCAGCTTCCTGGGTAGCGGGAGGGCACCTACCTACGAGCAGTACTTC.

A few counts support this clonotype. The chain couples TRBV6-1 to TRBJ1-6, with TRBD1 matching 8 bases. The CDR3 is made up of 14 amino acids. Germline-derived CDR1 and CDR2 are MNHNS and SASEGT. The V gene end was trimmed by 5 bases and the J gene end by 8 bases; junction bases not matched to a gene: 5. The CDR3 sequence is CASSLNRGDSPLHF. CDR3 nucleotide sequence: TGTGCCAGCAGTCTTAACAGGGGGGATTCACCCCTCCACTTT.

The chain carries TRBV6-2 or TRBV6-3 and TRBJ2-4, with TRBD1 identical over 7 bases. Germline CDR1 reads MNHEY; CDR2 reads SVGEGT. This CDR3 has 16 residues. Trimming removed 5 bases from V and 1 base from J; junction bases left unmatched: 8. This CDR3 is CASSPKQGLAKNIQYF. The DNA of the CDR3 is TGTGCCAGCAGTCCCAAACAGGGGCTGGCCAAAAACATTCAGTACTTC.

This clonotype appeared a few times. The rearrangement uses TRBV11-2 and TRBJ2-7; D is perhaps TRBD2 (7 bases). There are 15 residues in the CDR3. Per the germline V gene, CDR1 is SGHAT and CDR2 is FQNNGV. V was shortened by 5 bases and J by 0 bases, with 14 bases between the two germline ends. The CDR3 DNA is TGTGCCAGCAGCCCACGTGGGGGGGCCTCCTACGAGCAGTACTTC. This translates into CASSPRGGASYEQYF.

This clonotype was picked up many times. The chain uses TRBV20-1 and TRBJ2-7; no clear D gene. CDR1 and CDR2 (germline): DFQATT, SNEGSKA (reference sequence). The CDR3 totals 10 residues. Trimming shortened V by 3 bases and J by 6 bases, and 6 bases separated the two germline ends. This chain's CDR3 is CSASRIEQYF. The CDR3 region has the DNA TGCAGTGCTAGTCGGATCGAGCAGTACTTC.

V is TRBV11-2 and J is TRBJ2-6; 9 bases line up with TRBD1. The junction had 2 bases not matched to a gene; V was cut back by 3 bases and J by 2 bases. The germline V gene has CDR1 SGHAT and CDR2 FQNNGV. The CDR3 spans 16 residues. The CDR3 nucleotides are TGTGCCAGCAGCTTGTACAGGGGGCCTGGGGCCAACGTCCTGACTTTC. Its translation: CASSLYRGPGANVLTF.